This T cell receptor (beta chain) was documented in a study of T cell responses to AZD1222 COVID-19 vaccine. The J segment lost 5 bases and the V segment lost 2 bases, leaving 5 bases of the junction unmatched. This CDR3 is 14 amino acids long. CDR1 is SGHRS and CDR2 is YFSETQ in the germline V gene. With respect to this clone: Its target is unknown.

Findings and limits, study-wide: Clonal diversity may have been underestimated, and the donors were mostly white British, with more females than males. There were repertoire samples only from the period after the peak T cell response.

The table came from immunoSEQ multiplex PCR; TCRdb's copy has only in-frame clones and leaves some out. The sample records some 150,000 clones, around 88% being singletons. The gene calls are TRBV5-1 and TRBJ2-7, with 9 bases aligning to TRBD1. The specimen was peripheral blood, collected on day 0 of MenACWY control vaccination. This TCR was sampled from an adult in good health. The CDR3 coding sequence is TGCGCCAGCAGCTTTGGGACAGGGTCCAACGAGCAGTACTTC. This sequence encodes CASSFGTGSNEQYF.